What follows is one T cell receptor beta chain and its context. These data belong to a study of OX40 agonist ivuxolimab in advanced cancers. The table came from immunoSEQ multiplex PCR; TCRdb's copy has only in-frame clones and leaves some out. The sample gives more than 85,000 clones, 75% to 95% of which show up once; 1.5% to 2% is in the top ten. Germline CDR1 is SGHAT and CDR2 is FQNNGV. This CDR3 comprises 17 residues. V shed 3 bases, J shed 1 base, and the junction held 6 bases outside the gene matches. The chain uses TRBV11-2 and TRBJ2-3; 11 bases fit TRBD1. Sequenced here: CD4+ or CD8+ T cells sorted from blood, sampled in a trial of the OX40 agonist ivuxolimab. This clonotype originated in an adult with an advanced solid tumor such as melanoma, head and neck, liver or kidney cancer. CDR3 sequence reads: CASSFRDRGYRTDTQYF. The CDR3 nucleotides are TGTGCCAGCAGCTTCCGGGACAGGGGGTACCGCACAGATACGCAGTATTTT. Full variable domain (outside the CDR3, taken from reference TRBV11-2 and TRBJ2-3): EAGVAQSPRYKIIEKRQSVAFWCNPISGHATLYWYQQILGQGPKLLIQFQNNGVVDDSQLPKDRFSAERLKGVDSTLKIQPAKLEDSAVYLCASSFRDRGYRTDTQYFGPGTRLTVL.